The table lists the clone carrying this T cell receptor (beta chain) with a count of one. The record originates from a study of blood T cell repertoires in COVID-19. Whole-study context: Samples representing acute and convalescent COVID-19 were sourced from the United States, Italy and Spain. Sources were T cells, B-cell-depleted T cells, or PBMCs; the material itself was cDNA or gDNA.

As handled by the study authors: Estimates of nucleated cell counts were drawn from the amplification of reference gene primers. Sequencing was performed with immunoSEQ multiplex PCR; in TCRdb, only in-frame clones are kept and a portion is missing. V and J calls and clone size are those listed in that table; D and trimming were worked out from the DNA. The sample holds tens of thousands of clones, roughly 90% seen once. Unmatched junction bases numbered 13, after V lost 5 bases and J lost 2 bases. This CDR3 has 16 amino acids. Germline-derived CDR1 and CDR2 are SQVTM and ANQGSEA. The sequenced sample consisted of peripheral blood. This chain joins TRBV29-1 and TRBJ1-2; 8 positions agree with TRBD1. The clonotype comes from a man aged 55 to 70 with acute or convalescent COVID-19. The CDR3 DNA follows: TGCAGCGTTACCGGACAGGGCCAAATAGGGAACTATGGCTACACCTTC. Translating gives CSVTGQGQIGNYGYTF. The variable domain in full, completed from reference TRBV29-1 and TRBJ1-2, reads SAVISQKPSRDICQRGTSLTIQCQVDSQVTMMFWYRQQPGQSLTLIATANQGSEATYESGFVIDKFPISRPNLTFSTLTVSNMSPEDSSIYLCSVTGQGQIGNYGYTFGSGTRLTVV.